This T cell receptor beta chain comes out of a study of early T cells in non-severe SARS-CoV-2 infection (dated by TCRdb to about 2021). A note on the overall study: Because TCR sequencing was done on bulk RNA from unsorted whole blood, the alpha and beta chains could not be paired.

Note on this clonotype: Its antigen is still unknown. The input lacks base qualities; no much larger clone sits a single base away.

V loses 2 bases of germline sequence and J loses 6 bases, and the interval between the two ends is 13 bases. The germline V gene sets CDR1 to SGHVS and CDR2 to FNYEAQ. The CDR3 runs 14 amino acids, cysteine and phenylalanine included. Solely the CDR3 DNA is kept, with 42 bases framed from the first base. Set within a cohort of healthcare workers in London, UK, this nested case-control study involved weekly PCR testing of nasopharyngeal swabs along with blood sampling. Healthcare workers were recruited between 23 and 31 March 2020, during the week of the UK lockdown, and were followed weekly for up to roughly 16 weeks. The library was built by means of 5' RACE. Sequencer: NextSeq 500. Unique molecular identifiers were attached to individual cDNA molecules in the TCR library protocol so that sequencing error and PCR bias could be corrected. Both TCR alpha and beta chains were sequenced, and tight co-correlation was observed between alpha and beta sequence abundances in each sample. Regarding the original processing steps: Decombinator V4 was used to annotate the V gene, J gene and CDR3 of the TCR sequences. TCRs were defined as expanded if a significant change between any two time points was detected under a Poisson model with p below 0.0001. Abundances of TCRs were expressed as counts per million after normalisation to the total number of TCRs sequenced in each sample. MAIT TCRs were defined by TRAV1-2 paired with TRAJ12, TRAJ20 or TRAJ33, and iNKT TCRs by TRAV10 paired with TRAJ18. VDJdb, accessed 1 November 2021, was searched for CMV, EBV and SARS-CoV-2 annotated TCRs, excluding TCRs annotated for multiple antigens. TCRdb's own reprocessing of the public reads used fastp at Q25 and MiXCR and kept productive beta chains. Under each unique CDR3 protein, matching rows form one entry showing the most common genes and DNA. TCRdb, rather than the study authors, made the V and J calls. The sample yields approximately 50,000 distinct CDR3 sequences; around 12% were counted once. The ten largest clones add up to around 1.4% of the sample.

Findings and caveats that apply to the study as a whole: VDJdb matching was skewed toward anti-spike CD8 responses and likely underestimated virus-specific expansions by missing private and CD4 specificities.

Here the chain combines TRBV7-6 and TRBJ2-5, with TRBD2 as a weak D call on 7 bases. This receptor was taken from an adult who was a healthcare worker with PCR-confirmed SARS-CoV-2 infection or an uninfected control (not recorded which). The sequenced sample was whole blood. The CDR3 loop reads CASSLRGGLQTQYF. Here is the DNA: TGTGCCAGCAGCTTAAGGGGGGGCCTCCAGACCCAGTACTTC.